Detailed here is one TCR beta chain. Different DNA sequences within this sample yield the same CDR3. This sample stems from a study of blood T cell repertoires in COVID-19. Repertoires were generated with immunoSEQ multiplex PCR, while TCRdb's copy carries only in-frame clones and drops some. Here the sample spans fewer than 200,000 clones, roughly 80% being singletons. V lost 1 base to trimming and J lost 2 bases, with 10 bases between them. CDR3 length equals 15 residues. In germline, CDR1 is SGHNT, CDR2 YYREEE (reference sequence). The chain employs TRBV5-4 and TRBJ2-1; perhaps TRBD2 as D (6 bases). The sample comprised peripheral blood. This sequence originates from a human donor in a cohort sampled during active COVID-19. The CDR3 DNA reads as TGTGCCAGCAGCTTGTCGGGCGGGGCCTACAATGAGCAGTTCTTC. Its protein is CASSLSGGAYNEQFF.